This T cell receptor (beta chain) was found in a study of T cells in Graves' hyperthyroidism and ophthalmopathy (dated by TCRdb to between 2018 and 2020). General notes on the study: Peripheral blood samples were taken at the time of initial diagnosis, prior to any treatment. After blood sampling, hyperthyroidism patients were treated with methimazole at a starting dose of 30 mg daily, and ophthalmopathy patients were treated with high-dose intravenous methylprednisolone. According to the paper, TCR Vbeta CDR3 sequencing was carried out on more than 120 peripheral blood samples, which came from 40 to 45 ophthalmopathy, under 85 hyperthyroidism and roughly 17 progressor patients. The 100 discovery patients were divided at random into training and test sets in a 7:3 ratio. Prospective prediction of ophthalmopathy was tested in an independent validation cohort consisting of fewer than 20 hyperthyroidism patients and some 17 patients who later progressed to ophthalmopathy. Thyroid tissue and blood T-cell repertoires from six Graves' hyperthyroidism patients were also compared in the study. To identify TCR V-J signatures that set the groups apart, the researchers used a discovery cohort of about a hundred patients, made up of around 40 with Graves' ophthalmopathy and about 60 with stable Graves' hyperthyroidism.

The TCR beta CDR3 regions were amplified from the RNA transcripts. A first-round RT-PCR of the TCR CDR3 used the HTBI primer set with the Qiagen OneStep RT-PCR kit. Libraries were constructed in a second round of multiplex PCR, after which size selection and purification were performed. The libraries were sequenced on an Illumina HiSeq2000 using paired-end 100 bp reads. In the original analysis: Raw data were processed with SOAPnuke, discarding reads with adapters, uncalled bases, mean Phred below 15, or no exact constant-primer or identifier match. High-quality paired reads were merged using COPE v1.2.5, and each unique nucleotide sequence was defined as a clonotype. MiTCR v1.1 was used to align the clonotypes against IMGT TRBV, TRBD and TRBJ reference segments. Analysis was restricted to V-J combinations with a frequency above 0.0001, which covered roughly 99% of repertoires. A TCS score was defined as the ratio between F50 (clonal expansion) and ExV (chaos), using BLOSUM62-based TCRdist between CDR3 peptides within each V-J. Welch's t-statistics and random forest reduced just over 500 V-J features to 10 to 15, which were used in a naive Bayes classifier (R e1071). TCRdb took the public reads, trimmed them with fastp at Q25, ran MiXCR for clone calling and kept in-frame beta chains. CDR3 protein duplicates are merged, each entry listing the most common genes and DNA. These V and J calls originate from TCRdb's pipeline instead of the authors' own analysis. Here the sample has approximately 400,000 distinct CDR3 sequences; approximately 14% occur a single time. The ten largest clones represent around a quarter of the sample.

The hyperthyroidism patients were between 18 and 65 years old and newly diagnosed, with a disease duration of less than 2 months. Exclusion was applied to patients with uncontrolled infections, other autoimmune diseases, pregnancy or lactation. Diagnoses relied on clinical symptoms, serum thyroxine and TRAb, thyroid ultrasound and orbital computed tomography. Blood from progressor patients was collected at the time of first diagnosis with hyperthyroidism, before any ophthalmopathy symptoms had appeared. PBMCs were isolated from approximately 10 ml of fresh peripheral blood by Ficoll-Paque density gradient centrifugation. Progressor patients were initially diagnosed with Graves' hyperthyroidism and developed ophthalmopathy during follow-up. Total RNA was extracted with Trizol reagent, and quality was checked on an Agilent 2100 Bioanalyzer. Concerning this clonotype: Its antigen is currently not known. A much larger clone is a single base away; this may be a read error.

On the study overall, not on this receptor specifically: A 13 V-J signature model separated ophthalmopathy from stable hyperthyroidism, with just over 85% sensitivity and 81.08% specificity in cross-validation and 80%/75% in testing. During validation, the model predicted progression to ophthalmopathy a median of approximately 7 months ahead of onset, with almost 71% sensitivity and 72.22% specificity. No statistical method was used to set the sample size in advance, and investigators knew the group allocation. Most expanded thyroid clonotypes (frequency above 0.001) were also detected in blood, a finding suggesting that blood repertoires may reflect thyroid immune responses.

The TCR comes from a young woman with Graves' hyperthyroidism that later progressed to Graves' ophthalmopathy. The specimen was blood.

The CDR3 region: CASSSLRIGGHTF. The nucleotides are TGTGCCAGCAGCTCCTTAAGGATTGGTGGCCACACCTTC. The rearrangement joined TRBV7-9 to TRBJ1-2, with the identity of the D gene unclear. The CDR3 numbers 13 residues from cysteine through phenylalanine. The sequence is cut down to CDR3 DNA, 39 bases in frame from base 1. The germline V gene encodes CDR1 SEHNR and CDR2 FQNEAQ (reference sequence).